Each of the 5 T cell receptor beta chains below was sequenced from the same sample in a study of CXCR3-negative and CXCR3-positive naive CD8 T cells (dated by TCRdb to the late 2010s). General study outcomes and caveats: TRB CDR3s from CXCR3-positive naive cells showed higher hydrophobicity (lower Kidera factor 4), lower energy, and higher strength and volume indices than CXCR3-negative naive cells.

These TCRs' antigens remain unknown. These reads were obtained on a NextSeq 550. The Human TCR Profiling Kit (MiLaboratory) was used to make UMI-labeled 5' RACE TRB cDNA libraries. The reads were reprocessed in TCRdb, with one entry per CDR3 protein sequence and no accompanying DNA. For this sample, the table gives some 110,000 distinct CDR3 sequences. More than 0.35% of the sample belongs to the ten largest clones. Sequenced material: naive CXCR3+ CD8+ T cells from blood. The cell subset or site label on this specimen signifies: CD45RO-CCR7+CD27+CD95- naive CD8+ T cells expressing CXCR3 (TNR3+). These receptors were collected from a human donor in good health. Some clones in this sample may be carry-over from other donors' samples.

The V gene is TRBV28, the J gene TRBJ2-3; as DNA is missing, the TRBD1 call by TCRdb cannot be tested. Germline V lookup: CDR1 MDHEN, CDR2 SYDVKM. CDR3 length equals 14 residues. The CDR3 spells CASSLRGRSDTQYF.

This sequence joins TRBV30 and TRBJ1-1. This CDR3 has 12 amino acids. Germline assignment: CDR1 GTSNPN and CDR2 SVGIG (reference sequence). CDR3 residues: CAWSVLGVEAFF.

V and J are TRBV5-1 and TRBJ1-1. The V gene's germline CDR1 is SGHRS and CDR2 YFSETQ. The CDR3 has 13 residues. This CDR3 is CASSPTWNTEAFF.

The V call is TRBV7-2, the J call TRBJ2-7; TCRdb returns TRBD2, unconfirmable since there is no DNA. Germline values: CDR1 SGHTA, CDR2 FQGNSA. CDR3 length: 15 residues. The CDR3 loop reads CASSALTSGRYEQYF.

The rearrangement joins TRBV12-3 or TRBV12-4 to TRBJ2-7; TCRdb outputs TRBD1, but without DNA this stays unchecked. The CDR3 runs to 16 residues. CDR3 sequence: CASSPISGTGTYEQYF.